The T cell receptor (beta chain) under discussion was sequenced for a study of T cell responses to AZD1222 COVID-19 vaccine (dated by TCRdb to the early 2020s). About the investigation overall: TCR sequencing was performed for more than 230 trial participants, of whom 207 were given two doses of AZD1222 and around 25 were given two doses of MenACWY control vaccine. Trial participants were enrolled into age subgroups of 18-55, 56-69 and 70-plus years, which contained approximately 150, 28 and 58 TCR-sequenced participants, respectively.

This clone was detected only once. What this receptor recognizes is not known. Base qualities were left out, and no much larger clone turns up one base away. The CDR3 covers 16 residues, taking in both the cysteine and the phenylalanine. Only the CDR3 DNA stays, 48 bases, in frame from base 1. Relative to germline, V is 1 base shorter and J is 0 bases shorter, with 11 bases between their ends. As encoded in the germline V gene, CDR1 is SGHNT while CDR2 is YENEEA. Here is what the overall study found, with its caveats: Participants were mostly white British and included more females than males, and it was suggested by the authors that clonal diversity may have been underestimated. CD4 TCRs associated with the vaccine covered the entire spike protein, and the dominant responses were in regions 160-218 and 743-854. Conclusions about previously exposed vaccinees are limited because only five to seven AZD1222 recipients were SARS-CoV-2 seropositive at baseline. No day 14 peak-response samples were available, so repertoires were characterized only after the peak T cell response. Spike-specific TCR breadth and depth rose significantly after two AZD1222 doses compared with day 0 and with MenACWY recipients. In the small 56-69-year group, the increase in depth fell short of significance, most likely because of low power. Reportedly, close to half of the unique spike-specific TCRs recognized epitopes lying outside the regions that are mutated in the B.1.351 and B.1.1.7 variants.

The CDR3 regions of human TCRbeta chains were analyzed by immunosequencing. Concerning the study's data processing: TCRs in the repertoires were matched against a reference library of SARS-CoV-2-specific TCRs that had been generated with the MIRA antigen-specificity platform. Breadth meant the fraction of unique TCRs that were SARS-CoV-2-associated, whereas depth meant the fraction of total T cells that were SARS-CoV-2-associated. Using the MIRA data, every spike-specific TCR was mapped to the spike region that the TCR reacted to and assigned to either a CD4 or a CD8 class. Log10-transformed breadth and depth values were compared by one-way ANOVA with Sidak's multiple comparisons tests. The table comes from immuneACCESS by way of TCRdb, which keeps in-frame sequences with V and J called. Part of the clones is missing from these tables; in studies checked, under half for an unresolved V gene and the rest for unknown reasons. From that table come the V and J calls and clone size; the DNA was used to work out D and trimming. This sample comprises 140,000 or so clones, approximately 86% of them detected only once. The ten largest clones add up to 5.4% of the sample.

The time point label, read with the paper, signifies: about 28 days (+/-7) after the second vaccine dose. The sample's treatment or condition label is to be understood as: meningococcal conjugate vaccine given as trial control. The vaccinee samples were drawn from two UK trials, COV001 and COV002, one of which was a single-blind randomized controlled phase 2/3 trial testing AZD1222 (ChAdOx1 nCoV-19) in healthy adults. Trial participant PBMC samples were collected at day 0 and day 28 after the second dose for TCRbeta chain sequencing. The source was peripheral blood, collected 28 days after the second dose of the MenACWY control vaccine. This TCR was recovered from an adult who received the MenACWY meningococcal vaccine as a control. The chain links TRBV11-3 with TRBJ2-3, with TRBD1 perhaps the D gene, on 6 matching bases. The CDR3 reads CASSLGAGASTDTQYF. The bases are TGTGCCAGCAGCTTAGGAGCAGGGGCTAGCACAGATACGCAGTATTTT.